These T cell receptor beta chains were read from a single sample in a study of OX40 agonist ivuxolimab in advanced cancers. TCRdb keeps only in-frame clones here, not all; method: immunoSEQ multiplex PCR. The data hold fewer than 90,000 clones, with roughly nine tenths observed a single time. The source was CD4+ or CD8+ T cells sorted from blood, collected in a trial of the OX40 agonist ivuxolimab. All receptors derive from an adult with an advanced solid tumor such as melanoma, head and neck, liver or kidney cancer. CDR3s include the opening cysteine and the closing phenylalanine or tryptophan. A D gene is named only where the DNA matches it firmly. A row's size may be missing; if present it is once, few, many or a size class.

j_call: TRBJ1-1; d_call: .; v_call: TRBV7-8; clone_size: .; cdr3_nt: TGTGCCAGCAGCTTAGTCAGAGGCCCTGAAGCTTTCTTT; cdr3_aa: CASSLVRGPEAFF
j_call: TRBJ1-5; d_call: .; v_call: TRBV9; clone_size: .; cdr3_nt: TGTGCCAGCAGCGTCGCTGGGATCGGAAAAAGGAGCAATCAGCCCCAGCATTTT; cdr3_aa: CASSVAGIGKRSNQPQHF
j_call: TRBJ2-1; d_call: .; v_call: TRBV19; clone_size: .; cdr3_nt: TGTGCCAGTAGTAGCCAGCGGGACAATGAGCAGTTCTTC; cdr3_aa: CASSSQRDNEQFF
j_call: TRBJ2-7; d_call: .; v_call: TRBV6-6; clone_size: .; cdr3_nt: TGTGCCAGCAGTTCCCAGGTGGACGAGCAGTACTTC; cdr3_aa: CASSSQVDEQYF
j_call: TRBJ1-1; d_call: .; v_call: TRBV29-1; clone_size: .; cdr3_nt: TGCAGCGTAGTCGGGGACCTCACTGAAGCTTTCTTT; cdr3_aa: CSVVGDLTEAFF
j_call: TRBJ2-7; d_call: TRBD2; v_call: TRBV27; clone_size: .; cdr3_nt: TGTGCCAGCAGTTTCCTAACTAGCGGGAAGGGCGAGCAGTACTTC; cdr3_aa: CASSFLTSGKGEQYF
j_call: TRBJ1-2; d_call: .; v_call: TRBV5-1; clone_size: .; cdr3_nt: TGCGCCAGCAGCTTGGGCGGATCTAACTATGGCTACACCTTC; cdr3_aa: CASSLGGSNYGYTF
j_call: TRBJ2-5; d_call: .; v_call: TRBV9; clone_size: .; cdr3_nt: TGTGCCAGCAGCGTAGGTGGTGGGGCGACCCAAGGGACCCAGTACTTC; cdr3_aa: CASSVGGGATQGTQYF
j_call: TRBJ1-2; d_call: .; v_call: TRBV28; clone_size: .; cdr3_nt: TGTGCCAGCAGTTCCACAGGGCGTTTTGGCTACACCTTC; cdr3_aa: CASSSTGRFGYTF
j_call: TRBJ1-2; d_call: TRBD1; v_call: TRBV6-5; clone_size: .; cdr3_nt: TGTGCCAGCAGCAGGGGACAGACTTATGGCTACACCTTC; cdr3_aa: CASSRGQTYGYTF
j_call: TRBJ2-6; d_call: .; v_call: TRBV5-1; clone_size: .; cdr3_nt: TGCGCCAGCGCACTTACCGGATCTGGGGCCAACGTCCTGACTTTC; cdr3_aa: CASALTGSGANVLTF
j_call: TRBJ1-4; d_call: .; v_call: TRBV5-1; clone_size: few; cdr3_nt: TGCGCCAGCAGCTTGGGACAGCAGGAAAAACTGTTTTTT; cdr3_aa: CASSLGQQEKLFF
j_call: TRBJ1-2; d_call: TRBD1; v_call: TRBV5-4; clone_size: .; cdr3_nt: TGTGCCAGCAGCCCGGACAGGGGGGACTATGGCTACACCTTC; cdr3_aa: CASSPDRGDYGYTF
j_call: TRBJ2-7; d_call: TRBD2; v_call: TRBV27; clone_size: .; cdr3_nt: TGTGCCAGGCTCCCACAGGTAGGGACTAGAGACTACGAGCAGTACTTC; cdr3_aa: CARLPQVGTRDYEQYF
j_call: TRBJ1-1; d_call: .; v_call: TRBV5-6; clone_size: .; cdr3_nt: TGTGCCAGCAGCTTGCGCGGAGTTTTGAACACTGAAGCTTTCTTT; cdr3_aa: CASSLRGVLNTEAFF
j_call: TRBJ2-1; d_call: TRBD1; v_call: TRBV7-3; clone_size: .; cdr3_nt: TGTGCCAGCAGCTTAAGTCGGGACAGGGGGGGCAATGAGCAGTTCTTC; cdr3_aa: CASSLSRDRGGNEQFF
j_call: TRBJ2-6; d_call: .; v_call: TRBV21-1; clone_size: .; cdr3_nt: TGTGCCAGCATGGGTAGGGGGGAGGCTGGGGCCAACGTCCTGACTTTC; cdr3_aa: CASMGRGEAGANVLTF
j_call: TRBJ1-1; d_call: .; v_call: TRBV29-1; clone_size: .; cdr3_nt: TGCAGCGTCGCCCGACAGCAGAACACTGAAGCTTTCTTT; cdr3_aa: CSVARQQNTEAFF
j_call: TRBJ1-4; d_call: .; v_call: TRBV21-1; clone_size: .; cdr3_nt: TGTGCCAGCAGCAGGCGCTTTCGAGAAAAACTGTTTTTT; cdr3_aa: CASSRRFREKLFF
j_call: TRBJ2-7; d_call: .; v_call: TRBV7-2; clone_size: .; cdr3_nt: TGTGCCAGCAGCTTCGCGGGGGCAGGTGAGCAGTACTTC; cdr3_aa: CASSFAGAGEQYF
j_call: TRBJ1-3; d_call: .; v_call: TRBV18; clone_size: .; cdr3_nt: TGTGCCAGCTCACCATCGGCAGATCTCTCTGGAAACACCATATATTTT; cdr3_aa: CASSPSADLSGNTIYF
j_call: TRBJ2-2; d_call: TRBD1; v_call: TRBV19; clone_size: .; cdr3_nt: TGTGCCACATCCAAGGGACAGGGGACCGGGGAGCTGTTTTTT; cdr3_aa: CATSKGQGTGELFF
j_call: TRBJ2-2; d_call: .; v_call: TRBV7-2; clone_size: .; cdr3_nt: TGTGCCAGCAGCCAGTACCGGGGCGGGGAGCTGTTTTTT; cdr3_aa: CASSQYRGGELFF
j_call: TRBJ2-7; d_call: TRBD1; v_call: TRBV6-5; clone_size: .; cdr3_nt: TGTGCCAGCAGCCGGGACAGGGCCTACGAGCAGTACTTC; cdr3_aa: CASSRDRAYEQYF
j_call: TRBJ2-7; d_call: TRBD2; v_call: TRBV6-1; clone_size: .; cdr3_nt: TGTGCCAGCAGCAGAGGACTAGCGTTCTCCTACGAGCAGTACTTC; cdr3_aa: CASSRGLAFSYEQYF